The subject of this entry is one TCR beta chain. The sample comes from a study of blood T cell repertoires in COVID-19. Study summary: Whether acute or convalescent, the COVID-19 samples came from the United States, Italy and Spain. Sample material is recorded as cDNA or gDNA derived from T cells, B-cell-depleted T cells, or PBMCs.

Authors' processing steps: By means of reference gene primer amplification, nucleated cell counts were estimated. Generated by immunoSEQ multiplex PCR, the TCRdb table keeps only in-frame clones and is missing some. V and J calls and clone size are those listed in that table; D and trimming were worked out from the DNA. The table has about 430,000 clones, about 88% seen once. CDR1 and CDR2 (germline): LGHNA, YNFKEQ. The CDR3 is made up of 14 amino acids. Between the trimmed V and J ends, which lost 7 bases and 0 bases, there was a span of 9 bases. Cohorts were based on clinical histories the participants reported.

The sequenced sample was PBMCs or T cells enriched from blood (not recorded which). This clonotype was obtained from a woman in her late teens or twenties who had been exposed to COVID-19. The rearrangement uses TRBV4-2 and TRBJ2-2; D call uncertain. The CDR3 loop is CASTPSSNTGELFF. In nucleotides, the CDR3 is TGTGCCAGCACGCCGAGTTCGAACACCGGGGAGCTGTTTTTT.